The 7 T cell receptor beta chains in this list originate from one sample, sequenced in a study of shared clonotypes between healthy human individuals. Assay: immunoSEQ multiplex PCR; the TCRdb copy retains only in-frame clones and omits some. Seen here are approximately 1.9 million clones, roughly 93% observed once, and the top ten hold about 1.6%. Naive CD8 cells were CD45RO-negative, positively selected for CCR7, excluding terminally differentiated effector memory CD45RA+ cells. Sequenced: naive CD8+ T cells from PBMCs. The receptors originated from a man aged 18 to 30 in good health. Some clones in this sample may be carry-over from other donors' samples.

The rearrangement links TRBV28 to TRBJ1-2, with D perhaps matching TRBD1 (6 bases). V dropped 3 bases and J dropped 8 bases, with 13 bases sitting between them. Germline V gene data show CDR1 as MDHEN and CDR2 as SYDVKM. The CDR3 sequence is 13 residues long. CDR3 DNA sequence: TGTGCCAGCAGTTTCGACAGGCGTCGCGGCTACACCTTC. Its protein is CASSFDRRRGYTF.

In nucleotides, the CDR3 is TGCGCCAGCAGCTTGGTAGGGACAGGGTCCGATACGCAGTATTTT. Translation gives CASSLVGTGSDTQYF. The genes are TRBV5-1 and TRBJ2-3; TRBD1 matches 9 bases. The germline V gene has CDR1 SGHRS and CDR2 YFSETQ. The CDR3 runs 15 residues. V was pared by 0 bases and J by 6 bases, with 5 bases of the junction left unmatched.

The chain is built from TRBV19 and TRBJ2-1; TRBD2 matches 8 bases. In germline, CDR1 is LNHDA, CDR2 SQIVND (reference sequence). V trimming: 7 bases; J trimming: 6 bases; junction bases outside the gene matches: 5. There are 13 residues in the CDR3. In DNA, the CDR3 is TGTGCCAGTACAGCGGGAGTTCTCAATGAGCAGTTCTTC. It is translated as CASTAGVLNEQFF.

The chain joins TRBV19 to TRBJ2-5, with TRBD2 matching 9 bases. The CDR3 runs to 13 residues. Germline V CDR1 and CDR2: LNHDA, SQIVND (reference sequence). The V segment lost 7 bases and the J segment 4 bases; nucleotides outside the gene matches: 4. CDR3 loop: CASTGTSRETQYF. CDR3 sequence (DNA): TGTGCCAGTACCGGGACTAGCCGAGAGACCCAGTACTTC.

The J gene is TRBJ2-1, the V gene TRBV10-2; TRBD2 matches 8 bases. After removal of 3 bases from V and 0 bases from J, the junction contained 1 base not matched to a gene. CDR1 WSHSY and CDR2 SAAADI come from the germline V gene. The CDR3 sequence is 15 residues long. The CDR3 region is CASSESGSSYNEQFF. Written as DNA, the CDR3 is TGCGCCAGCAGTGAAAGCGGGAGCTCCTACAATGAGCAGTTCTTC.

J is TRBJ2-7 and V is TRBV6-6, with TRBD2 identical over 8 bases. Germline V gene data show CDR1 as MNHNY and CDR2 as SVGAGI (reference sequence). V lost 2 bases to trimming and J lost 6 bases; unmatched junction nucleotides: 3. The CDR3 runs 13 residues. CDR3 DNA: TGTGCCAGCAGTTACGTGCTAGCGGGCGAGCAGTACTTC. As protein: CASSYVLAGEQYF.

The rearrangement links TRBV25-1 to TRBJ2-2; weak D call: TRBD1 (5 bases). Trimming shortened V by 7 bases and J by 5 bases, and 11 bases separated the two germline ends. The germline V gene has CDR1 MGHDK and CDR2 SYGVNS. CDR3 length: 13 amino acids. The CDR3 loop reads CASTQTETGELFF. The CDR3 DNA reads as TGTGCCAGCACCCAGACAGAGACCGGGGAGCTGTTTTTT.